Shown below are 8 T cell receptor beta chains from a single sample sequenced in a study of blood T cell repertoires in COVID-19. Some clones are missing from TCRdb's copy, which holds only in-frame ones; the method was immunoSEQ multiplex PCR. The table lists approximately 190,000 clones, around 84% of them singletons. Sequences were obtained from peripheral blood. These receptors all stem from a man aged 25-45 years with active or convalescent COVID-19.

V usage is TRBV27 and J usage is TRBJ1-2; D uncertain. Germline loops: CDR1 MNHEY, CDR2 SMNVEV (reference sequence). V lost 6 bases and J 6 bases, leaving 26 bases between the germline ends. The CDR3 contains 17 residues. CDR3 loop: CASRTDPREGKSDGYTF. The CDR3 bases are TGTGCCAGCAGGACCGACCCTCGAGAGGGAAAGTCAGATGGCTACACCTTC.

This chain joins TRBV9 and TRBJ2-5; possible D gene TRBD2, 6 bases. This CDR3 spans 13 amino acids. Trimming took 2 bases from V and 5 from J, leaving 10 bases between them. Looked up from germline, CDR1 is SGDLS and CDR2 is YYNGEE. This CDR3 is CASSVTSRETQYF. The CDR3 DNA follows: TGTGCCAGCAGCGTTACTAGCCGGGAGACCCAGTACTTC.

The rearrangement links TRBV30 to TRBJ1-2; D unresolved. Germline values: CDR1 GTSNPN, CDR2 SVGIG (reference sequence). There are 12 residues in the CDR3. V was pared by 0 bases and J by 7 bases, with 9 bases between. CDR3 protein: CAWSVLGTGYTF. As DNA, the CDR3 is TGTGCCTGGAGTGTACTAGGAACTGGCTACACCTTC.

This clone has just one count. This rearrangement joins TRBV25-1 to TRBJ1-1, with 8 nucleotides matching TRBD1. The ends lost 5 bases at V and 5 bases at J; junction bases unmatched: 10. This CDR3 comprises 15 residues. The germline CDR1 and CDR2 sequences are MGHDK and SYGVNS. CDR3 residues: CASSPAGGRGTEAFF. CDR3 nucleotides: TGTGCCAGCAGTCCTGCAGGGGGCCGAGGAACTGAAGCTTTCTTT.

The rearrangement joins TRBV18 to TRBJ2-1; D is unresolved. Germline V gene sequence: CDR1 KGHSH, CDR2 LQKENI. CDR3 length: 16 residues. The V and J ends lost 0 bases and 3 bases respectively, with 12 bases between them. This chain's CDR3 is CASSPPTGSFYNEQFF. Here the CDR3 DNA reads TGTGCCAGCTCACCACCAACCGGGTCCTTCTACAATGAGCAGTTCTTC.

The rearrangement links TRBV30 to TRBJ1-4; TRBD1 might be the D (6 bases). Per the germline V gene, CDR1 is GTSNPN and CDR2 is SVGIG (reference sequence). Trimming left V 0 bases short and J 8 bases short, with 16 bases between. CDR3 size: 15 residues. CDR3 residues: CAWSVRHRVAEKLFF. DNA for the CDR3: TGTGCCTGGAGTGTACGACACAGGGTGGCGGAAAAACTGTTTTTT.

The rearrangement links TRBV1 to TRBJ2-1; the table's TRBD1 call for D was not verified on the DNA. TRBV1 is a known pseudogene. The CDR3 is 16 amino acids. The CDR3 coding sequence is TGCACCAGCAGCCAATCTCAGGGGGCCCCGAGTTTTGTGCAGTTCTTC. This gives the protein CTSSQSQGAPSFVQFF.

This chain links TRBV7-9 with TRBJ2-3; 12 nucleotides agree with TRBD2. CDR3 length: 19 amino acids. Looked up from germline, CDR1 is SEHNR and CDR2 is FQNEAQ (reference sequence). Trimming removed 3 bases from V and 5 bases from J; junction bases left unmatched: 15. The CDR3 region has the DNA TGTGCCAGCAGCTTCGGAATGGCGCGACTAGCGGGGGCCGGAGATACGCAGTATTTT. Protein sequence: CASSFGMARLAGAGDTQYF.